The subject of this entry is one T cell receptor beta chain. Its antigen is unidentified. The table came from immunoSEQ multiplex PCR; TCRdb's copy has only in-frame clones and leaves some out. The data hold over 100,000 clones, with roughly 84% observed a single time. The CDR3 consists of 13 residues. The germline V gene has CDR1 KGHSH and CDR2 LQKENI. V gave up 2 bases and J gave up 2 bases, with 5 bases separating them. The record originates from a study of T cell responses to AZD1222 COVID-19 vaccine. The study, taken as a whole, reports: Clonal diversity was possibly underestimated; the donors were predominantly white British and more often female.

The rearrangement links TRBV18 to TRBJ2-3; D uncertain. The receptor's source is an adult in good health. Sequenced material: peripheral blood, taken on day 0 of AZD1222 vaccination. In DNA, the CDR3 is TGTGCCAGCTCACCAGGTCCCACAGATACGCAGTATTTT. It yields the protein CASSPGPTDTQYF.